Listed below are T cell receptor beta chains from one sample, sequenced in a study of T cell repertoires in cytomegalovirus infection. TCRdb re-analysed the reads in MiXCR, keeping a single row per CDR3 protein. The data contain some 400,000 distinct CDR3 sequences, around 18% of them singletons. Sample: PBMCs. All receptors derive from a human donor in good health (CMV status not recorded). Some clones in this sample may be carry-over from other donors' samples. The CDR3 runs from the conserved cysteine through the conserved F or W. D genes are given only for firm matches.

V	D	CDR3
TRBV7-2	.	CASSFSPQVYEQYF
TRBV19	.	CASSWGNYGYTF
TRBV2	.	CASKLGSQETQYF
TRBV24-1	.	CATSETTGFADTQYF
TRBV4-1	TRBD1	CASSQDLQGNPFSYNEQFF
TRBV10-3	TRBD2	CAISETSGGDEQFF
TRBV20-1	.	CSAFRYRRRGRGGETQYF
TRBV7-2	TRBD1	CASTTGTGSEKLFF
TRBV7-8	TRBD2	CASSLFTKASGGAVGVF
TRBV4-3	TRBD1	CASSQGTGTGSEKLFF
TRBV7-2	.	CASSADTGPDTQYF
TRBV19	.	CASSISTRTYEQYF
TRBV28	.	CASSLGQTTQYF
TRBV20-1	.	CSAALGGRGTDTQYF
TRBV19	.	CASSIDLFSYNEQFF
TRBV2	.	CASSTDRFSGNTIYF
TRBV7-6	.	CASSLRGENTEAFF
TRBV12-3/TRBV12-4	.	CASSLVLRETQYF
TRBV11-1	.	CASGLGEKLFF
TRBV29-1	.	CSVEDLGWGEQFF
TRBV4-2	.	CASSQDKSRGQRETQYF
TRBV20-1	TRBD1	CSASGTGVPDTQYF
TRBV7-9	TRBD2	CASRLAGVTDTQYF
TRBV7-2	.	CASSFSRYDTEAFF
TRBV18	.	CASSPLARREIYEQYF
TRBV20-1	.	CSVTEALSSLYEQYF
TRBV30	.	CAWSRSLRTDTQYF
TRBV19	.	CASSTAGTGNYEQYF